This T cell receptor (beta chain) was captured in a study of shared clonotypes between healthy human individuals. The ends lost 4 bases at V and 7 bases at J; junction bases unmatched: 7. CDR1 is SGDLS, CDR2 YYNGEE, per germline. The CDR3 spans 15 residues. The study's findings and limits: Lower generation probabilities were found for non-shared clonotypes than for those shared by all four donors.

Data came from immunoSEQ multiplex PCR; TCRdb stores just in-frame clones and leaves some out. The data show over 2 million clones, roughly 95% seen once. Remarks on this clone: What it binds is not known.

CD45RO negativity and positive selection for CCR7 defined naive CD8 cells, a population that excluded terminally differentiated effector memory CD45RA+ cells. The chain carries TRBV9 and TRBJ2-2, with 10 bases matching TRBD1. The source is a man aged 18 to 30 in good health. What was sequenced was naive CD8+ T cells sorted from blood. The CDR3 sequence: CASSSGTGEHGELFF. CDR3 DNA: TGTGCCAGCAGCTCCGGGACAGGGGAACACGGGGAGCTGTTTTTT.